This T cell receptor beta chain was observed in a study of blood T cell repertoires in COVID-19. This clone was seen once. V shed 1 base and J shed 4 bases, with 7 bases lying between them. The germline V gene has CDR1 SGHAT and CDR2 FQNNGV. The CDR3 runs to 13 residues. In the authors' methods: How many nucleated cells were present was estimated from reference gene primer amplification. Generated by immunoSEQ multiplex PCR, the TCRdb table keeps only in-frame clones and is missing some. V, J and clone size reflect that table, while D and trimming were determined from the DNA. Of 65,000 to 80,000 clones detected, about 80% appear once; the ten largest clones hold about an eighth.

V gene TRBV11-2 combines with J gene TRBJ1-2; no clear D. This clonotype was sampled from a human donor in a cohort sampled during active COVID-19. Sequencing was performed on peripheral blood. The DNA for the CDR3 is TGTGCCAGCAGCTTAGGTCATTCCTATGGCTACACCTTC. It codes for CASSLGHSYGYTF.